Listed here is a single TCR beta chain. This CDR3 is 15 amino acids long. The germline gives CDR1 SNHLY, CDR2 FYNNEI. J lost 3 bases, V lost 4 bases, and 6 bases had no gene match. Evenly divided among several immunoSEQ plates was the genomic DNA of each subset. Repertoires were generated with immunoSEQ multiplex PCR, while TCRdb's copy carries only in-frame clones and drops some. Of around 450,000 clones listed, 70% to 80% are singletons. The sample originates from a study of shared clonotypes between healthy human individuals. Input material: PBMCs. The clonotype was recovered from a woman aged 40 to 50 in good health. Some clones in this sample may be carry-over from other donors' samples. The chain couples TRBV2 to TRBJ2-5; 9 nucleotides align to TRBD1. The CDR3 coding sequence is TGTGCCAGCAGTGTTCCGGGACAGGGTAAAGAGACCCAGTACTTC. This gives the protein CASSVPGQGKETQYF.